This T cell receptor (beta chain) was identified in a study of response to subunit inactivated influenza vaccine. MiXCR was run by TCRdb on the RT-PCR reads, yielding one entry per CDR3 protein. The profile shows about 570,000 distinct CDR3 sequences, 11% of them singletons. At least ten counts were recorded for this clonotype. Per the germline V gene, CDR1 is DFQATT and CDR2 is SNEGSKA (reference sequence). Trimming cost V 5 bases and J 6 bases, with 22 bases left between them. This CDR3 spans 15 amino acids. This sample was also put to use in a study of T cells expressing NK-cell markers. That work contributes: In generating TCR beta cDNA, 5'RACE template switching with UMIs was used. The authors derived TCR beta repertoires from sorted CD3+CD56+NKG2C+, CD3+CD56+NKG2C- and CD3+CD56-NKG2C+ T cells. Of eight sequenced donors, seven were HCMV-seropositive and one HCMV-seronegative. Once again these clonotypes came out on top in the CD3+CD56-NKG2C+ fraction of several donors. It remained uncertain whether the expanded NKG2C+ T cell clones were specific for HCMV antigens.

This sequence joins TRBV20-1 and TRBJ1-2; D gene unclear. The TCR originated in a man aged 50-60 years who received an inactivated influenza vaccine. The source material was PBMCs from blood, sampled on the day of vaccination. CDR3 nucleotide sequence: TGCAGTGCTGACGTCCTACGGAGGAGACGGAATGGCTACACCTTC. Protein product: CSADVLRRRRNGYTF.